The entry below describes one T cell receptor (beta chain). What it recognizes is unknown. One base away lies a much larger clone, so this may be a sequencing read error. The data were obtained in a study of blood T cells in healthy people across ages. Regarding the study as a whole: Bulk PBMC profiling left naive and antigen-experienced comparisons inconclusive.

The use of a sample-barcoded 5' primer and a J-beta primer mix characterized a second PCR of roughly 7 to 12 cycles. TCRdb ran MiXCR on the 5' RACE reads and lists one entry per CDR3 protein. The profile shows 650,000 to 700,000 distinct CDR3 sequences, roughly 30% of them singletons. The CDR3 runs 14 residues. Germline-derived CDR1 and CDR2 are ENHRY and SYGVKD. Material: blood. This TCR was sampled from an elderly woman in good health. V usage is TRBV10-3 and J usage is TRBJ2-3, with a tentative D call TRBD2 (7 bases). CDR3 in DNA: TGTGTCATCAGTGTGGGGGGGGCCGAAGATACGCAGTATTTT. Translated, it gives CVISVGGAEDTQYF.